The rows below give T cell receptor beta chains drawn from one sample of a study of beta chain features in type 1 diabetes. Assay: immunoSEQ multiplex PCR; the TCRdb copy retains only in-frame clones and omits some. Among about 150,000 clones listed, 8.1% were seen once. What was sequenced was central memory CD4+ T cells from blood. All receptors come from a man in his late teens or twenties in good health. CDR3s include the opening cysteine and the closing phenylalanine or tryptophan. Each record gives: V gene, clone size, CDR3 length, D gene, J gene, CDR3 DNA, CDR3 protein. D genes are given only for firm matches. A row's size may be missing; if present it is once, few, many or a size class.

V gene: TRBV9
clone size: .
CDR3 length: 17
D gene: TRBD2
J gene: TRBJ2-3
CDR3 DNA: TGTGCCAGCAGCTATACCCAGACTAGCGGGAGGGCGGATACGCAGTATTTT
CDR3 protein: CASSYTQTSGRADTQYF

V gene: TRBV30
clone size: few
CDR3 length: 15
D gene: TRBD1
J gene: TRBJ1-4
CDR3 DNA: TGTGCCTGGAGTGGGCGGACAGGGCCTAATGAAAAACTGTTTTTT
CDR3 protein: CAWSGRTGPNEKLFF

V gene: TRBV10-3
clone size: many
CDR3 length: 12
D gene: TRBD1
J gene: TRBJ1-1
CDR3 DNA: TGTGCCACCCGACAGGGTGGGGCTGAAGCTTTCTTT
CDR3 protein: CATRQGGAEAFF

V gene: TRBV28
clone size: many
CDR3 length: 15
D gene: TRBD1
J gene: TRBJ1-1
CDR3 DNA: TGTGCCAGCAGATCAGGGGGCGGGGGGAACACTGAAGCTTTCTTT
CDR3 protein: CASRSGGGGNTEAFF

V gene: TRBV7-2
clone size: few
CDR3 length: 16
D gene: TRBD2
J gene: TRBJ2-3
CDR3 DNA: TGTGCCAGCAGTCTTAGAATAGCGGGAAGCACAGATACGCAGTATTTT
CDR3 protein: CASSLRIAGSTDTQYF

V gene: TRBV11-2
clone size: .
CDR3 length: 15
D gene: .
J gene: TRBJ2-2
CDR3 DNA: TGTGCCAGCAGCTTATTTTCAGGGGGGACCGGGGAGCTGTTTTTT
CDR3 protein: CASSLFSGGTGELFF

V gene: TRBV2
clone size: few
CDR3 length: 15
D gene: .
J gene: TRBJ1-3
CDR3 DNA: TGTGCCAGCAGTTCGGACTTCTACTCTGGAAACACCATATATTTT
CDR3 protein: CASSSDFYSGNTIYF

V gene: TRBV11-3
clone size: few
CDR3 length: 13
D gene: .
J gene: TRBJ1-1
CDR3 DNA: TGTGCCAGCAGCCCGGGGGGGGCTCCTGAAGCTTTCTTT
CDR3 protein: CASSPGGAPEAFF

V gene: TRBV14
clone size: few
CDR3 length: 13
D gene: .
J gene: TRBJ2-2
CDR3 DNA: TGTGCCAGCAGCCAAGTCAGGATCGGGGAGCTGTTTTTT
CDR3 protein: CASSQVRIGELFF

V gene: TRBV7-9
clone size: .
CDR3 length: 17
D gene: TRBD1
J gene: TRBJ2-6
CDR3 DNA: TGTGCCAGCATCACCGTCAGGGGGTTCACTGGGGCCAACGTCCTGACTTTC
CDR3 protein: CASITVRGFTGANVLTF

V gene: TRBV6-7
clone size: few
CDR3 length: 16
D gene: .
J gene: TRBJ1-5
CDR3 DNA: TGTGCCAGCAGTTACAGACGGGTTTCTAGCAATCAGCCCCAGCATTTT
CDR3 protein: CASSYRRVSSNQPQHF

V gene: TRBV19
clone size: few
CDR3 length: 15
D gene: .
J gene: TRBJ2-7
CDR3 DNA: TGTGCCAGTAGTCCCCGACAAGGCGCATCCTACGAGCAGTACTTC
CDR3 protein: CASSPRQGASYEQYF

V gene: TRBV7-6
clone size: few
CDR3 length: 14
D gene: TRBD1
J gene: TRBJ1-4
CDR3 DNA: TGTGCCAGCAGCCTGGGGACAGGGAACGAAAAACTGTTTTTT
CDR3 protein: CASSLGTGNEKLFF

V gene: TRBV2
clone size: many
CDR3 length: 13
D gene: .
J gene: TRBJ2-6
CDR3 DNA: TGTGCCAGCAGTGTTTCGGGGGCCAACGTCCTGACTTTC
CDR3 protein: CASSVSGANVLTF